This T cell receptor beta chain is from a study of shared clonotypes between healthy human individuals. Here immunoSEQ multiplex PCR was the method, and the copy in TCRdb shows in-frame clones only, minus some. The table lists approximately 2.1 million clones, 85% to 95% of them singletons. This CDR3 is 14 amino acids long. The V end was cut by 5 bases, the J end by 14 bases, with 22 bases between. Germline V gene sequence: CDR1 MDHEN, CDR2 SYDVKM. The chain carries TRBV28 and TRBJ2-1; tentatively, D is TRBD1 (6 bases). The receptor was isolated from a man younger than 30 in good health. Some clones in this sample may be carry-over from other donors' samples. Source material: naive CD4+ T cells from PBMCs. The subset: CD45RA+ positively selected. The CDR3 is CASSTTTGGGWEFF. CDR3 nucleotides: TGTGCCAGCAGTACTACCACAGGTGGGGGCTGGGAGTTCTTC.